The source of this T cell receptor (beta chain) is a study of control samples from healthy donors and cancer patients. The data were produced by immunoSEQ multiplex PCR, yet TCRdb's version contains in-frame clones alone and is incomplete. The sample comprises approximately 120,000 clones, 87% of which are singletons, and around 2% rests with the top ten. The V gene end was trimmed by 9 bases and the J gene end by 8 bases; junction bases not matched to a gene: 10. Germline V gives CDR1 KGHDR, CDR2 SFDVKD. The CDR3 is made up of 14 amino acids. The TCR comes from a man between 18 and 35 years old in good health. The chain uses TRBV24-1 and TRBJ2-1; 9 bases line up with TRBD2. The sample was blood. The CDR3 DNA is TGTGCCACCGGGTTGCGGGAGGGTGACGATGAGCAGTTCTTC. Amino acids: CATGLREGDDEQFF.